The rows below give T cell receptor beta chains drawn from one sample of a study of shared clonotypes between healthy human individuals. Only in-frame clones appear in the TCRdb table, and some are missing; sequencing was by immunoSEQ multiplex PCR. The table has about 1.1 million clones, about four fifths seen once. The sequencing input was memory CD4+ T cells from PBMCs. The source is a young man in good health. Some clones in this sample may be carry-over from other donors' samples. Each CDR3 is given with its conserved first and last residue. Each record gives: J gene, V gene, D gene, clone size, CDR3 protein, CDR3 DNA. The D gene is left open where the match is weak. Some rows mark clone size as missing; the rest say once, few, many or name a class of expanded clone.

>TRBJ2-2|TRBV5-1|TRBD2|NA
CASSFSGANTGELFF
TGCGCCAGCAGCTTTAGCGGGGCGAACACCGGGGAGCTGTTTTTT
>TRBJ2-7|TRBV4-3|TRBD1|once
CASSPQTGPAYEQYF
TGCGCCAGCAGCCCTCAGACAGGGCCCGCCTACGAGCAGTACTTC
>TRBJ1-5|TRBV5-1|TRBD1|few
CASSYGDSDQPQHF
TGCGCCAGCAGCTACGGGGACAGCGATCAGCCCCAGCATTTT
>TRBJ1-2|TRBV6-1|NA|NA
CASNGHSSGYGYTF
TGTGCCAGCAACGGACACTCGTCGGGGTATGGCTACACCTTC
>TRBJ1-2|TRBV5-4|NA|NA
CASSHPERGRYGYTF
TGTGCCAGCAGCCATCCCGAGCGGGGTAGGTATGGCTACACCTTC
>TRBJ2-5|TRBV29-1|NA|NA
CSVSFSVETQYF
TGCAGCGTCTCTTTCAGTGTCGAGACCCAGTACTTC
>TRBJ1-1|TRBV7-2|NA|NA
CASSGTRNTEAFF
TGTGCCAGCAGCGGTACACGGAACACTGAAGCTTTCTTT
>TRBJ2-7|TRBV29-1|NA|once
CSVESGSGIYEQYF
TGCAGCGTTGAATCGGGGTCAGGGATCTACGAGCAGTACTTC
>TRBJ1-3|TRBV7-2|TRBD1|few
CASSLGTGGRNTIYF
TGTGCCAGCAGCTTAGGGACAGGGGGGAGAAACACCATATATTTT
>TRBJ1-2|TRBV4-1|NA|NA
CASSQVPGVGGYTF
TGCGCCAGCAGCCAAGTGCCTGGGGTGGGTGGCTACACCTTC
>TRBJ2-1|TRBV5-6|NA|NA
CASSLGSLSSYNEQFF
TGTGCCAGCAGCTTGGGATCCCTGAGCTCCTACAATGAGCAGTTCTTC
>TRBJ1-5|TRBV2|TRBD1|NA
CASKGQTNQPQHF
TGTGCCAGCAAGGGACAGACGAATCAGCCCCAGCATTTT
>TRBJ2-7|TRBV6-1|TRBD1|NA
CASSSRQGSYEQYF
TGTGCCAGCAGTTCCCGACAGGGATCCTACGAGCAGTACTTC
>TRBJ2-5|TRBV5-1|NA|NA
CASSLYGTGKETQYF
TGCGCCAGCAGCTTGTACGGGACTGGGAAAGAGACCCAGTACTTC
>TRBJ2-1|TRBV20-1|NA|few
CSAIENYEQFF
TGCAGTGCTATTGAGAATTATGAGCAGTTCTTC
>TRBJ1-1|TRBV5-1|NA|NA
CASSFGVLEETEAFF
TGCGCCAGCAGCTTCGGGGTCCTCGAGGAGACTGAAGCTTTCTTT
>TRBJ1-1|TRBV28|NA|NA
CASGRQGYTEAFF
TGTGCCAGCGGGCGGCAGGGTTACACTGAAGCTTTCTTT
>TRBJ2-7|TRBV5-1|TRBD1|NA
CASSREGTGAEDEQYF
TGCGCCAGCAGCCGAGAAGGGACAGGGGCAGAGGACGAGCAGTACTTC